The entry that follows covers one T cell receptor beta chain sequence. Antigen: not known. Donors were healthy HIV-negative adults without recent acute infections or vaccinations. The germline gives CDR1 SGHRS, CDR2 YFSETQ. V lost 4 bases to trimming and J lost 5 bases, with 15 bases between them. This CDR3 is 14 amino acids long. The source of the sample is a study of shared clonotypes between healthy human individuals. The study, taken as a whole, reports: Larger richness was generally estimated for naive than memory subsets.

The repertoire was sequenced with immunoSEQ multiplex PCR; TCRdb's copy has only in-frame clones and lacks some. In the table there are approximately 240,000 clones, 65% to 70% of which are singletons. Sequenced material: memory CD4+ T cells sorted from blood. The subset is: CD45RA-negative fraction. The rearrangement joins TRBV5-1 to TRBJ2-5; D not resolved. The TCR comes from a man aged 30 to 45 in good health. CDR3 in amino acids: CASSMGLAPETQYF. Written as DNA, the CDR3 is TGCGCCAGCAGCATGGGTTTAGCCCCGGAGACCCAGTACTTC.